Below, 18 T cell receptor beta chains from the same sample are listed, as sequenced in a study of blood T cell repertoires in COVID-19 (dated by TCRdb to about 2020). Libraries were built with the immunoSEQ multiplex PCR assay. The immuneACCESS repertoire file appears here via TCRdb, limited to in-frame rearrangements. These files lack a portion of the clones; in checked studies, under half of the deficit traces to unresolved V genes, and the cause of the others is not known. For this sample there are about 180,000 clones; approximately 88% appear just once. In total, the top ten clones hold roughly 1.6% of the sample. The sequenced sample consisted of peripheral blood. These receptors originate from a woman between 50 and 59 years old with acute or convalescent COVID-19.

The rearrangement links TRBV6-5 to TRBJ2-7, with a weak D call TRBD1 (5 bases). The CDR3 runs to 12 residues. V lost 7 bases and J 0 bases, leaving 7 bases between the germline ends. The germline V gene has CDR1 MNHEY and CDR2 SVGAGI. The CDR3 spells CASMGPSYEQYF. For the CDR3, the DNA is TGTGCCAGCATGGGGCCCTCCTACGAGCAGTACTTC.

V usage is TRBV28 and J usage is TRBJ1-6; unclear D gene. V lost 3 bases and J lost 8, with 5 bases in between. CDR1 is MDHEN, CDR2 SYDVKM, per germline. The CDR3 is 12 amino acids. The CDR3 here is CASSFADSPLHF. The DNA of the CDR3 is TGTGCCAGCAGTTTTGCGGATTCACCCCTCCACTTT.

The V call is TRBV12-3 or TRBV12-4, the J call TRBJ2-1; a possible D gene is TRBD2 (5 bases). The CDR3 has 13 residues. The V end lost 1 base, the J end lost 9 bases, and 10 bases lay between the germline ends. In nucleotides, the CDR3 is TGTGCCAGCAGTTTAGGTAGCGCGGGTGAGCAGTTCTTC. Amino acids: CASSLGSAGEQFF.

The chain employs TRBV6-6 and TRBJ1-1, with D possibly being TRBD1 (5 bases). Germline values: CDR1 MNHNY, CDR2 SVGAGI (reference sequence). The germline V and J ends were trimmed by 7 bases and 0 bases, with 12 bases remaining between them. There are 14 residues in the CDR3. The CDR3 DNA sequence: TGTGCCAGCATCCCACAGGTATTGAACACTGAAGCTTTCTTT. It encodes CASIPQVLNTEAFF.

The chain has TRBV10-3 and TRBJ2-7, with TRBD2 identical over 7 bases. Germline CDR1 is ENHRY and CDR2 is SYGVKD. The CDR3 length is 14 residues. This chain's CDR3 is CAASPWGGDYEQYF. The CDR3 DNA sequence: TGTGCGGCCTCCCCCTGGGGGGGGGACTACGAGCAGTACTTC.

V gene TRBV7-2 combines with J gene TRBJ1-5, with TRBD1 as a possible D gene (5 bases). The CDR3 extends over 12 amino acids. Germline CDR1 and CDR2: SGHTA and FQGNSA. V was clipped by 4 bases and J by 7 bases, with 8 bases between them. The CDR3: CASSWGEQPQHF. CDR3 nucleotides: TGTGCCAGCAGCTGGGGGGAACAGCCCCAGCATTTT.

CDR3 amino acids: CSVGDFTRTGGGSQETQYF. CDR3 in DNA: TGCAGCGTTGGGGACTTCACTAGGACAGGAGGAGGGTCCCAAGAGACCCAGTACTTC. V usage is TRBV29-1 and J usage is TRBJ2-5; perhaps TRBD1 as D (7 bases). The CDR3 has 19 amino acids. Germline CDR1 reads SQVTM; CDR2 reads ANQGSEA. V was cut by 4 bases and J by 1 base, with 28 bases left in between.

The CDR3: CASSPLGARISAQHF. For the CDR3, the DNA is TGTGCCAGCAGCCCCCTTGGGGCTCGTATATCGGCCCAGCATTTT. V is TRBV3-1 (or the pseudogene TRBV3-2) and J is TRBJ1-5, with D possibly matching TRBD1 (5 bases). The CDR3 has 15 residues. The V gene's germline CDR1 is LGHDT and CDR2 YNNKEL (reference sequence). V was clipped by 4 bases and J by 11 bases, with 21 bases between them.

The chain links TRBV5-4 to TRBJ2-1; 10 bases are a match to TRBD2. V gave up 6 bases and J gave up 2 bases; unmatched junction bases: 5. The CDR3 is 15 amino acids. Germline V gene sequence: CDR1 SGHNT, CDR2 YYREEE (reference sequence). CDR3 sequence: CASKERGGAYNEQFF. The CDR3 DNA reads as TGTGCCAGCAAGGAGCGGGGGGGCGCCTACAATGAGCAGTTCTTC.

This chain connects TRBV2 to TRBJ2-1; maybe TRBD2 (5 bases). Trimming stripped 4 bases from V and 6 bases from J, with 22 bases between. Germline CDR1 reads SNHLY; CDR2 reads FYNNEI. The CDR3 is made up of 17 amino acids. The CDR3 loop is CASSVLRAPEGINEQFF. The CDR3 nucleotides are TGTGCCAGCAGTGTTCTAAGGGCCCCCGAGGGAATCAATGAGCAGTTCTTC.

The CDR3 nucleotides are TGCGCCAGCAGCCAGGACAGGGGACCCTACGAGCAGTACTTC. Its protein product is CASSQDRGPYEQYF. This chain uses TRBV4-3 with TRBJ2-7; the match to TRBD1 covers 9 bases. CDR1 is LGHNA and CDR2 is YSLEER in the germline V gene. The trim removed 3 bases at V and 2 bases at J, leaving 2 bases unmatched. The CDR3 totals 14 residues.

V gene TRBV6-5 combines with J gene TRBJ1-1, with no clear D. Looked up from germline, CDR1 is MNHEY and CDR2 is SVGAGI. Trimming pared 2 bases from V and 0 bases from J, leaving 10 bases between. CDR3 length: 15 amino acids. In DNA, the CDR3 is TGTGCCAGCAGTTACGCGGCCGCCATGAACACTGAAGCTTTCTTT. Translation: CASSYAAAMNTEAFF.

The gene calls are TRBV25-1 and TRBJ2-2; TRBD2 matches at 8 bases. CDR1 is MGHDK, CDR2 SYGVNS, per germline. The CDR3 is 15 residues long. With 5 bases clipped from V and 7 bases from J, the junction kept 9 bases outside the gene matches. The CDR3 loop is CASSWYGGAHGELFF. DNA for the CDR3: TGTGCCAGCAGTTGGTACGGGGGGGCCCACGGGGAGCTGTTTTTT.

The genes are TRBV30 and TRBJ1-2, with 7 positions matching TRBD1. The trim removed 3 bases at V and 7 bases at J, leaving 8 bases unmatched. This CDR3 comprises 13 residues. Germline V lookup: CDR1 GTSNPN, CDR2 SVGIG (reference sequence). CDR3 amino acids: CAWSKTGFLGYTF. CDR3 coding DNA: TGTGCCTGGAGCAAGACAGGGTTTCTTGGCTACACCTTC.

The CDR3 region is CSAPSDYGYTF. For the CDR3, the DNA is TGCAGTGCCCCTTCGGACTATGGCTACACCTTC. The rearrangement links TRBV20-1 to TRBJ1-2; D gene uncertain. Germline CDR1 DFQATT, CDR2 SNEGSKA (reference sequence). The CDR3 runs to 11 residues. V lost 6 bases, J lost 3 bases, and 8 bases lay in between.

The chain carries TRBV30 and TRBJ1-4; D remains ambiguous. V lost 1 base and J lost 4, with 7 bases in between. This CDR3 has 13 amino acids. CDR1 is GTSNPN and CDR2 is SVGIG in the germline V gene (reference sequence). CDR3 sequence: CAWSEPNNEKLFF. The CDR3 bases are TGTGCCTGGAGTGAGCCGAATAATGAAAAACTGTTTTTT. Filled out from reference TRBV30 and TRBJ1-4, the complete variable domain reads SQTIHQWPATLVQPVGSPLSLECTVEGTSNPNLYWYRQAAGRGLQLLFYSVGIGQISSEVPQNLSASRPQDRQFILSSKKLLLSDSGFYLCAWSEPNNEKLFFGSGTQLSVL.

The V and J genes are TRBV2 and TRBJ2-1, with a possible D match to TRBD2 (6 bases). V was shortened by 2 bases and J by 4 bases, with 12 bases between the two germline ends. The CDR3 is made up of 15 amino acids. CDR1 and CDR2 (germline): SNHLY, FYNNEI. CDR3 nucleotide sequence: TGTGCCAGCAGTGAATGGGGGGATGGGTACAATGAGCAGTTCTTC. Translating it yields CASSEWGDGYNEQFF.

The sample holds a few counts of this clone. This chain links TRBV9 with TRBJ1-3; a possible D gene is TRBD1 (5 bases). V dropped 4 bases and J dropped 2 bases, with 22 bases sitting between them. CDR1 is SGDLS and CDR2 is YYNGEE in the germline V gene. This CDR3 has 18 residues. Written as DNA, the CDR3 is TGTGCCAGCAGCCAGAATCCAAAACGGGACTCGGCTGGAAACACCATATATTTT. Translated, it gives CASSQNPKRDSAGNTIYF.